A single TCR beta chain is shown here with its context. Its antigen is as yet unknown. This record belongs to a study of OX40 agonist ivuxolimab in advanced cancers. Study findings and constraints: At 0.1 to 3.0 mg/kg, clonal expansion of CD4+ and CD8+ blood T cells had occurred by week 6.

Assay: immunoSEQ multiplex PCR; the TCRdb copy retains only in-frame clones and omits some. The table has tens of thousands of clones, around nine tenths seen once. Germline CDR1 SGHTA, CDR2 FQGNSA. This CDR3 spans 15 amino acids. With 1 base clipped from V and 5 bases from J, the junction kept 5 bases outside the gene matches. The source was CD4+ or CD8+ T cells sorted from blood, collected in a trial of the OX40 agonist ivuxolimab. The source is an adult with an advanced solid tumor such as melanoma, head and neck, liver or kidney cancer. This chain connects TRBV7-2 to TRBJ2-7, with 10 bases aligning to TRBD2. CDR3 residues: CASSLELAGHHEQYF. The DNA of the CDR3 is TGTGCCAGCAGCTTAGAACTAGCGGGACACCACGAGCAGTACTTC.